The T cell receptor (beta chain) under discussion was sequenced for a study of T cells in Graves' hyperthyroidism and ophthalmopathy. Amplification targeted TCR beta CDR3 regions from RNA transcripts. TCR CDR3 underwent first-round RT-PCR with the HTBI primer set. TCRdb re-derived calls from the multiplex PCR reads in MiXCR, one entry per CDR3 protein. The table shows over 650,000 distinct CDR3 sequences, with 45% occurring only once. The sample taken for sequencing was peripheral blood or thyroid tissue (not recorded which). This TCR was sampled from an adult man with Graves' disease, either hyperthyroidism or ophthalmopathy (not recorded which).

The chain's CDR3 is CASSEAGGYSGNTIYF. CDR3 in DNA: TGTGCCAGCAGTGAAGCAGGGGGGTACTCTGGAAACACCATATATTTT. The chain uses TRBV2 and TRBJ1-3; D is possibly TRBD1 (6 bases). This CDR3 is 16 amino acids long. V lost 0 bases and J 0 bases, leaving 9 bases between the germline ends. In germline, CDR1 is SNHLY, CDR2 FYNNEI. Together with reference TRBV2 and TRBJ1-3, the CDR3 gives the full variable domain: EPEVTQTPSHQVTQMGQEVILRCVPISNHLYFYWYRQILGQKVEFLVSFYNNEISEKSEIFDDQFSVERPDGSNFTLKIRSTKLEDSAMYFCASSEAGGYSGNTIYFGEGSWLTVV.